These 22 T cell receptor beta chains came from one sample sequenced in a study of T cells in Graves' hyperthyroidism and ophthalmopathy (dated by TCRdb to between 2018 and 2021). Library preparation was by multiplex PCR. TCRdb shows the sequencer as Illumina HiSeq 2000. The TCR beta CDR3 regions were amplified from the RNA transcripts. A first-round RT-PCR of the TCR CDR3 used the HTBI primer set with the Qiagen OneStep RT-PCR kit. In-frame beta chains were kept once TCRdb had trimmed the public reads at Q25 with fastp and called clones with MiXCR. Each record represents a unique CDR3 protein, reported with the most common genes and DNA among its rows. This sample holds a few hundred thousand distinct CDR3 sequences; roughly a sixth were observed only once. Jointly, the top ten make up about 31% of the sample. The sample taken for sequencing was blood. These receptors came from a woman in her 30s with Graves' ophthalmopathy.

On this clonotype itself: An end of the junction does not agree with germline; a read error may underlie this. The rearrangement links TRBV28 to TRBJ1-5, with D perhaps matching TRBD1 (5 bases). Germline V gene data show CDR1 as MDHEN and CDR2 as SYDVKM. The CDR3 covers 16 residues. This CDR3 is CVSSQKSARVYQPQHF. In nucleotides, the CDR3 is TGTGTCAGCAGCCAGAAGTCGGCCAGGGTGTATCAGCCCCAGCATTTT.

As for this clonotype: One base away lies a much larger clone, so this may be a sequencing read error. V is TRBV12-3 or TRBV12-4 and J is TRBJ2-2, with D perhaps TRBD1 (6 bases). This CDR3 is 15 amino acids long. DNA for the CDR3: TGTGCCAGCAATTTAATAACAGGGCCTTACGGGGAGCTGTTTTTT. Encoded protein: CASNLITGPYGELFF.

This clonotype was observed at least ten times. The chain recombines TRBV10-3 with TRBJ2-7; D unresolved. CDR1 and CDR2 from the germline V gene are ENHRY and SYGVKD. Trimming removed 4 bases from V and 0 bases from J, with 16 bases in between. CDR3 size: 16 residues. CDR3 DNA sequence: TGTGCCATCAGTGCCGCACAAGTTTTGGGCTCCTACGAGCAGTACTTC. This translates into CAISAAQVLGSYEQYF.

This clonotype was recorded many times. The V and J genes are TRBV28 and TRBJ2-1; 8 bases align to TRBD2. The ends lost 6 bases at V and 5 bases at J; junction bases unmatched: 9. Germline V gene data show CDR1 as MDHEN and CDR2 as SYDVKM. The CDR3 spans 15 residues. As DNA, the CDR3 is TGTGCCAGCAGGCCTACTAGCGGCCTCGACAATGAGCAGTTCTTC. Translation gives CASRPTSGLDNEQFF.

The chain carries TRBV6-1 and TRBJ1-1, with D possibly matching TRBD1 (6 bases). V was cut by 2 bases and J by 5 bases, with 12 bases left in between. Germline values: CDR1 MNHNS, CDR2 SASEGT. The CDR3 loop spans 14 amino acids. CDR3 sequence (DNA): TGTGCCAGCAGTGAAAAACAGGGCGGGACTGAAGCTTTCTTT. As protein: CASSEKQGGTEAFF.

The CDR3 region is CASSLYRAPGETQYF. CDR3 sequence (DNA): TGTGCCAGCAGTTTATACAGGGCCCCGGGGGAGACCCAGTACTTC. The chain uses TRBV28 and TRBJ2-5; TRBD1 might be the D (6 bases). Germline V gene data show CDR1 as MDHEN and CDR2 as SYDVKM. V lost 1 base to trimming and J lost 5 bases, with 14 bases between them. The CDR3 sequence is 15 residues long.

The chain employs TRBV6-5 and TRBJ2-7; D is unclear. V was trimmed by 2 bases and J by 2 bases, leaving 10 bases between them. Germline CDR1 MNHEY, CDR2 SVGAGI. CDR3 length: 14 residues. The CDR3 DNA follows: TGTGCCAGCAGTTACGACTCAGATACCTACGAGCAGTACTTC. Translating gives CASSYDSDTYEQYF.

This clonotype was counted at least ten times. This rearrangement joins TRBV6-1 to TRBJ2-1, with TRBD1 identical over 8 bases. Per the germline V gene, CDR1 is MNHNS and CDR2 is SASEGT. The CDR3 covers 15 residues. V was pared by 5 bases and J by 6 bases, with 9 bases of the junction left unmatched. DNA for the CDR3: TGTGCCAGCAGTCTTGGGGGGACAGGTAGCAATGAGCAGTTCTTC. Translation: CASSLGGTGSNEQFF.

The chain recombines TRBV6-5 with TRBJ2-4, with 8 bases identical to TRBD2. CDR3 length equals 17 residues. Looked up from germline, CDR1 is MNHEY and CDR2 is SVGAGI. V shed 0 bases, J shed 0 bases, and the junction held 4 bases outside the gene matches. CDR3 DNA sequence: TGTGCCAGCAGTTACTCGCTAGCGGGCCTAGCCAAAAACATTCAGTACTTC. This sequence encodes CASSYSLAGLAKNIQYF.

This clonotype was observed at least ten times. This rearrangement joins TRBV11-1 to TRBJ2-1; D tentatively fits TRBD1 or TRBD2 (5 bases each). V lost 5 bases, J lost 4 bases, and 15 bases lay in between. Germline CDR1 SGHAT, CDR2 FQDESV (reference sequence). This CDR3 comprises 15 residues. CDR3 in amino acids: CASSPEGREYNEQFF. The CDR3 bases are TGTGCCAGCAGCCCCGAGGGGCGCGAGTACAATGAGCAGTTCTTC.

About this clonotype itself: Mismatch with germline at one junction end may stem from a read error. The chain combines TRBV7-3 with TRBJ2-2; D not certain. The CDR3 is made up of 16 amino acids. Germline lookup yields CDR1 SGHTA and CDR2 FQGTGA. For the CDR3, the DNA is TGTGTCAGCACCTCCACTACCCCCCCGAACACCGGGGAGCTGTTTTTT. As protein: CVSTSTTPPNTGELFF.

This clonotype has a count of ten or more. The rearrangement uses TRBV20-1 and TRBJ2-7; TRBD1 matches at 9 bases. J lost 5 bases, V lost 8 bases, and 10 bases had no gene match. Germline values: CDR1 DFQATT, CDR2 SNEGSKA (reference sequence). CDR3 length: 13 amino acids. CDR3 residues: CSFPGTGTHEQYF. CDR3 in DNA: TGCAGTTTCCCCGGGACAGGGACCCACGAGCAGTACTTC.

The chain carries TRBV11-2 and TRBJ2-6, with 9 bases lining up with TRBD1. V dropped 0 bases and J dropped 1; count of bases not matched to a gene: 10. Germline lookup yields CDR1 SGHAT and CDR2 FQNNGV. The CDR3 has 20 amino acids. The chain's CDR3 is CASSLDLGQGVFSGANVLTF. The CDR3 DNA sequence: TGTGCCAGCAGCTTAGATTTGGGACAGGGAGTTTTTTCTGGGGCCAACGTCCTGACTTTC.

The CDR3 DNA sequence: TGCAGCGTTGAACAGGGACAGGGCATAGAGCAGTACTTC. Translation gives CSVEQGQGIEQYF. The chain employs TRBV29-1 and TRBJ2-7; TRBD1 matches at 9 bases. The CDR3 extends over 13 amino acids. CDR1 is SQVTM, CDR2 ANQGSEA, per germline. Trimming took 2 bases from V and 7 from J; bases not matched to a gene: 6.

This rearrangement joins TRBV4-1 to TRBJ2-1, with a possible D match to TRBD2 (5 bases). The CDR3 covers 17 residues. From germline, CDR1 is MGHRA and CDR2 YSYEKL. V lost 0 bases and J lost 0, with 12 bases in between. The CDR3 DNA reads TGCGCCAGCAGCCAAGAAGGACTGCTGAGCTCCTACAATGAGCAGTTCTTC. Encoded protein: CASSQEGLLSSYNEQFF.

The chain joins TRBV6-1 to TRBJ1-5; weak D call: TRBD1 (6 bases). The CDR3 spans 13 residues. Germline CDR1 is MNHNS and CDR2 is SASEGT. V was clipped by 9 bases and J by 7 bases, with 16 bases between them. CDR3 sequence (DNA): TGTGCCAGTGGGGGGGCAGGGGACCAGCCCCAGCATTTT. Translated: CASGGAGDQPQHF.

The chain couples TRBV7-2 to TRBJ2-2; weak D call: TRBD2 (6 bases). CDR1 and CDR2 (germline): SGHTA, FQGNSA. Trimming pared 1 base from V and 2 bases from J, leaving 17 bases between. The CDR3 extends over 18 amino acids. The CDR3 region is CASSLVGLRDLNTGELFF. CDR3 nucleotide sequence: TGTGCCAGCAGCTTAGTAGGTTTGCGGGACCTAAACACCGGGGAGCTGTTTTTT.

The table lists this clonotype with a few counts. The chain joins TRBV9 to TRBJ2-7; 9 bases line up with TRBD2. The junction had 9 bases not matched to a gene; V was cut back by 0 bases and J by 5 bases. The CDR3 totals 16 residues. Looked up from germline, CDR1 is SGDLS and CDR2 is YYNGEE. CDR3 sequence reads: CASSVVPSGARDEQYF. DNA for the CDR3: TGTGCCAGCAGCGTAGTCCCTAGCGGGGCTCGGGACGAGCAGTACTTC.

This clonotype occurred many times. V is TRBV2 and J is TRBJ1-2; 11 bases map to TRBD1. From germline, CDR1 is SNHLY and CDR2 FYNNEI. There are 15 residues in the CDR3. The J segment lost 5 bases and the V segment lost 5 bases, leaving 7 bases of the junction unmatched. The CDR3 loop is CASSSGTGGAYGYTF. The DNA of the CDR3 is TGTGCCAGCAGTTCCGGGACAGGGGGAGCATATGGCTACACCTTC. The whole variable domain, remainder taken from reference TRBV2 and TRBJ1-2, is EPEVTQTPSHQVTQMGQEVILRCVPISNHLYFYWYRQILGQKVEFLVSFYNNEISEKSEIFDDQFSVERPDGSNFTLKIRSTKLEDSAMYFCASSSGTGGAYGYTFGSGTRLTVV.

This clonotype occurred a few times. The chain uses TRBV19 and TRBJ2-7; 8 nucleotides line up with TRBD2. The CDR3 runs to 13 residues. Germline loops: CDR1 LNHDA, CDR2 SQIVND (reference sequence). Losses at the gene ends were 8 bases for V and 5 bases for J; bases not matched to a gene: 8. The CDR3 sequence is CASATAGANEQYF. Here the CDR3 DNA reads TGTGCCAGTGCCACAGCGGGGGCCAACGAGCAGTACTTC.

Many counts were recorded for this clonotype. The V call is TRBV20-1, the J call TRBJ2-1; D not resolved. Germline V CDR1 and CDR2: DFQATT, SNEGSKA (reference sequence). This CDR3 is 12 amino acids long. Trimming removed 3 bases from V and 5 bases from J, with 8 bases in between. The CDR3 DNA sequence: TGCAGTGCTAGTGCGGCTAACAATGAGCAGTTCTTC. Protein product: CSASAANNEQFF.

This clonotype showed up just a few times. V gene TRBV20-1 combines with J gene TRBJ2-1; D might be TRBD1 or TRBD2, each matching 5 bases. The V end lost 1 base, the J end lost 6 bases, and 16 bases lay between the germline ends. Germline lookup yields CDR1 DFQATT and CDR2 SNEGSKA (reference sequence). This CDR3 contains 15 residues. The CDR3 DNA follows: TGCAGTGCTAGAGGGCCGGGGCCTTTTTCCAATGAGCAGTTCTTC. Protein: CSARGPGPFSNEQFF.